Below, 18 T cell receptor beta chains from the same sample are listed, as sequenced in a study of blood T cell repertoires in COVID-19 (dated by TCRdb to the early 2020s). Libraries were constructed by the immunoSEQ multiplex PCR assay. The immuneACCESS repertoire file appears here via TCRdb, limited to in-frame rearrangements. These files lack a portion of the clones; in checked studies, under half of the deficit traces to unresolved V genes, and the cause of the others is not known. The sample profile shows about 200,000 clones; around 81% of them were found once. The top ten constitute 5.5% of the sample. Sequencing input: peripheral blood. The receptors stem from a woman aged 70-85 years with acute or convalescent COVID-19.

J is TRBJ2-1 and V is TRBV7-9, with TRBD1 as a possible D gene (5 bases). The V gene lost 1 base and the J gene lost 4 bases, with 8 bases spanning the gap. The CDR3 sequence is 14 residues long. The V gene's germline CDR1 is SEHNR and CDR2 FQNEAQ (reference sequence). Written as DNA, the CDR3 is TGTGCCAGCAGCTTAGAAGGGGCTTACAATGAGCAGTTCTTC. Translation gives CASSLEGAYNEQFF. Full variable domain (outside the CDR3, taken from reference TRBV7-9 and TRBJ2-1): DTGVSQNPRHKITKRGQNVTFRCDPISEHNRLYWYRQTLGQGPEFLTYFQNEAQLEKSRLLSDRFSAERPKGSFSTLEIQRTEQGDSAMYLCASSLEGAYNEQFFGPGTRLTVL.

V gene TRBV7-2 combines with J gene TRBJ2-5, with 9 bases aligning to TRBD2. Germline lookup yields CDR1 SGHTA and CDR2 FQGNSA. The V and J ends lost 3 bases and 4 bases, in that order; junction bases with no gene match: 6. This CDR3 comprises 15 residues. CDR3 DNA sequence: TGTGCCAGCAGCTTTAGCGGGAGCGCCGCAGAGACCCAGTACTTC. Amino acids: CASSFSGSAAETQYF.

The chain has TRBV5-4 and TRBJ2-7; TRBD2 matches at 8 bases. The trim removed 4 bases at V and 1 base at J, leaving 16 bases unmatched. The CDR3 extends over 18 amino acids. Germline-derived CDR1 and CDR2 are SGHNT and YYREEE (reference sequence). CDR3 residues: CASSPPASPGRASYEQYF. The CDR3 DNA sequence: TGTGCCAGCAGCCCCCCAGCTTCCCCCGGGAGGGCTTCCTACGAGCAGTACTTC.

The gene calls are TRBV19 and TRBJ2-7, with 8 bases matching TRBD1. Germline V gene data show CDR1 as LNHDA and CDR2 as SQIVND (reference sequence). Trimming cost V 6 bases and J 1 base; bases outside gene matches: 8. This CDR3 region has 15 residues. The CDR3 protein is CASSLGQGVSYEQYF. The CDR3 DNA sequence: TGTGCCAGTAGCCTCGGACAGGGTGTATCCTACGAGCAGTACTTC.

The chain is built from TRBV7-2 and TRBJ1-5; D is unresolved. Looked up from germline, CDR1 is SGHTA and CDR2 is FQGNSA. V was trimmed by 2 bases and J by 1 base, leaving 6 bases between them. This CDR3 contains 14 residues. The CDR3 coding sequence is TGTGCCAGCAGCTTACAGGCAAGCAATCAGCCCCAGCATTTT. Protein: CASSLQASNQPQHF.

The chain joins TRBV10-2 to TRBJ2-3, with D uncertain. V was trimmed by 8 bases and J by 1 base, leaving 13 bases between them. The CDR3 loop spans 14 amino acids. Germline V lookup: CDR1 WSHSY, CDR2 SAAADI. CDR3 nucleotide sequence: TGCGCCAGCCAGGAAGGTTTTGGCACAGATACGCAGTATTTT. It is translated as CASQEGFGTDTQYF.

Only a few counts were recorded for this clone. The V call is TRBV21-1, the J call TRBJ2-7; the D segment call TRBD1 is taken from the table without a DNA check. TRBV21-1 corresponds to a pseudogene. The CDR3 is made up of 12 amino acids. For the CDR3, the DNA is TGTGCCAGCAGCACCAGCTCCTACGAGCAGTACTTC. Its protein product is CASSTSSYEQYF.

This chain uses TRBV3-1 (or the pseudogene TRBV3-2) with TRBJ2-3, with a possible D match to TRBD2 (6 bases). V was pared by 1 base and J by 2 bases, with 16 bases between. Germline V gives CDR1 LGHDT, CDR2 YNNKEL (reference sequence). This CDR3 has 17 amino acids. CDR3 nucleotide sequence: TGTGCCAGCAGCCAAGGTGGGAGGTCCACTTACACAGATACGCAGTATTTT. Translated: CASSQGGRSTYTDTQYF.

The chain links TRBV19 to TRBJ1-4; the D is unclear. The ends were cut back, 0 bases at V and 3 bases at J, with 5 bases in the middle. CDR1 is LNHDA, CDR2 SQIVND, per germline (reference sequence). The CDR3 totals 14 residues. The CDR3 region has the DNA TGTGCCAGTAGTATAGAATCGGCTAATGAAAAACTGTTTTTT. Translating it yields CASSIESANEKLFF.

This chain joins TRBV7-3 and TRBJ2-1, with D uncertain. V was pared by 2 bases and J by 5 bases, with 10 bases between. The CDR3 loop spans 14 amino acids. Per germline, CDR1 SGHTA and CDR2 FQGTGA. The CDR3 DNA is TGTGCCAGCAGCTTACTTCGAGACAACAATGAGCAGTTCTTC. This codes for CASSLLRDNNEQFF. The whole variable domain, remainder taken from reference TRBV7-3 and TRBJ2-1, is GAGVSQTPSNKVTEKGKYVELRCDPISGHTALYWYRQSLGQGPEFLIYFQGTGAADDSGLPNDRFFAVRPEGSVSTLKIQRTERGDSAVYLCASSLLRDNNEQFFGPGTRLTVL.

The CDR3 region has the DNA TGCGCCAGCAGCTTATCAGGGGCTGACTATGGCTACACCTTC. Its translation: CASSLSGADYGYTF. The V and J genes are TRBV5-1 and TRBJ1-2; maybe TRBD1 (6 bases). The CDR3 totals 14 residues. V was pared by 2 bases and J by 3 bases, with 11 bases between. Germline CDR1 SGHRS, CDR2 YFSETQ. Based on the CDR3 plus reference TRBV5-1 and TRBJ1-2, the full variable domain is KAGVTQTPRYLIKTRGQQVTLSCSPISGHRSVSWYQQTPGQGLQFLFEYFSETQRNKGNFPGRFSGRQFSNSRSEMNVSTLELGDSALYLCASSLSGADYGYTFGSGTRLTVV.

This rearrangement joins TRBV6-5 to TRBJ1-1, with TRBD1 matching 7 bases. The germline CDR1 and CDR2 sequences are MNHEY and SVGAGI. The CDR3 is made up of 15 amino acids. The junction had 13 bases not matched to a gene; V was cut back by 8 bases and J by 4 bases. This chain's CDR3 is CASALSRAGGTEAFF. CDR3 nucleotide sequence: TGTGCCAGCGCCTTGTCTCGGGCAGGGGGCACTGAAGCTTTCTTT.

This clone has only a few counts. The chain employs TRBV18 and TRBJ2-7, with 7 bases fitting TRBD1. Per germline, CDR1 KGHSH and CDR2 LQKENI. V was clipped by 2 bases and J by 5 bases; unmatched bases: 9. This CDR3 region has 15 residues. The CDR3 protein is CASSPSLTGIDEQYF. CDR3 bases: TGTGCCAGCTCACCATCCCTGACAGGGATCGACGAGCAGTACTTC.

The chain carries TRBV9 and TRBJ2-5; TRBD1 matches 9 bases. Germline CDR1 and CDR2: SGDLS and YYNGEE. The CDR3 extends over 17 amino acids. Losses at the gene ends were 3 bases for V and 3 bases for J; bases not matched to a gene: 12. DNA of the CDR3: TGTGCCAGCAGCGCCCGGACAGGGGACCATTCTGAAGAGACCCAGTACTTC. Protein product: CASSARTGDHSEETQYF.

J is TRBJ2-2 and V is TRBV6-5; D not certain. V gave up 6 bases and J gave up 0 bases, with 11 bases separating them. The germline V gene encodes CDR1 MNHEY and CDR2 SVGAGI. The CDR3 covers 15 residues. The CDR3 sequence is CASRFVQSNTGELFF. The CDR3 DNA sequence: TGTGCCAGCAGATTCGTACAGTCGAACACCGGGGAGCTGTTTTTT.

V is TRBV30 and J is TRBJ1-1; D call uncertain. The CDR3 totals 13 residues. CDR1 is GTSNPN, CDR2 SVGIG, per germline (reference sequence). V gave up 1 base and J gave up 10 bases, with 16 bases separating them. CDR3 bases: TGTGCCTGGAGTGCTCGGCTCGGGGTTGGAGCTTTCTTT. Translation gives CAWSARLGVGAFF.

The chain joins TRBV6-5 to TRBJ2-3; D remains unclear. This CDR3 has 15 amino acids. The V end was cut by 4 bases, the J end by 8 bases, with 19 bases between. CDR1 and CDR2 from the germline V gene are MNHEY and SVGAGI. In nucleotides, the CDR3 is TGTGCCAGCAGTTCACCGAACCTTCTAGGAGCTACGCAGTATTTT. It encodes CASSSPNLLGATQYF.

This clone was counted only a few times. The chain recombines TRBV29-1 with TRBJ1-1; no clear D gene. V was clipped by 3 bases and J by 7 bases, with 15 bases between them. The V gene's germline CDR1 is SQVTM and CDR2 ANQGSEA. CDR3 length equals 13 residues. CDR3 DNA sequence: TGCAGCGTTGAGTCCGTGGGCTCCGTTGAAGCTTTCTTT. Translation gives CSVESVGSVEAFF.